This entry describes one T cell receptor (beta chain). The data stem from a study of OX40 agonist ivuxolimab in advanced cancers. The wider study: At 0.01 to 10 mg/kg, ivuxolimab was administered intravenously to patients every 2 weeks. At 82.7% male, the cohort had a mean age of about 55 years, ranging from about 20 to 79.

V dropped 3 bases and J dropped 0 bases, with 9 bases sitting between them. CDR3 length: 14 residues. The germline V gene has CDR1 SGHRS and CDR2 YFSETQ. The protocol was immunoSEQ multiplex PCR, while the TCRdb copy is restricted to in-frame clones and leaves out a portion. The sample includes 35,000 to 50,000 clones, roughly 86% of them seen just once. The source material was CD4+ or CD8+ T cells sorted from blood, sampled in a trial of the OX40 agonist ivuxolimab. V usage is TRBV5-1 and J usage is TRBJ1-1; D call uncertain. The receptor was isolated from an adult with an advanced solid tumor such as melanoma, head and neck, liver or kidney cancer. The CDR3 region has the DNA TGCGCCAGCAGCTACGGACCCATGAACACTGAAGCTTTCTTT. Translation gives CASSYGPMNTEAFF.